This TCR beta chain was sequenced during a study of Graves' ophthalmopathy and Graves' hyperthyroidism. Study outcomes and limitations: A majority of expanded thyroid clonotypes exceeding 0.001 frequency were likewise present in blood.

Exclusion criteria comprised other autoimmune diseases, uncontrolled infections, pregnancy or lactation in patients. This clonotype was counted at least ten times. The antigen remains unidentified. Amplification targeted the TCR beta CDR3 regions, with RNA transcripts as the source material. First-round RT-PCR employed HTBI primers, with a second-round multiplex PCR after it. TCRdb processed the multiplex PCR reads anew with MiXCR; each CDR3 protein has one entry. The sample holds 900,000 to 1,200,000 distinct CDR3 sequences; roughly 35% are singletons and the top ten take around 10%. The CDR3 has 15 residues. Germline lookup yields CDR1 SGDLS and CDR2 YYNGEE. The ends lost 2 bases at V and 5 bases at J; junction bases unmatched: 10.

The source material was peripheral blood or thyroid tissue (not recorded which). V usage is TRBV9 and J usage is TRBJ2-7, with 7 bases matching TRBD1. The sequence was obtained from an adult man with Graves' hyperthyroidism. The CDR3 spells CASSVQTGSMHEQYF. DNA for the CDR3: TGTGCCAGCAGCGTTCAGACAGGGAGTATGCACGAGCAGTACTTC.